A single sample is the source of the 5 T cell receptor beta chains below, sequenced in a study of OX40 agonist ivuxolimab in advanced cancers. TCRdb's copy holds only in-frame clones and misses some; the assay was immunoSEQ multiplex PCR. The sample lists 65,000 to 90,000 clones, around 86% occurring once. The sample here was CD4+ or CD8+ T cells sorted from blood, taken in a trial of the OX40 agonist ivuxolimab. These receptors were obtained from an adult with an advanced solid tumor such as melanoma, head and neck, liver or kidney cancer.

The chain carries TRBV19 and TRBJ1-2, with D unresolved. Germline V gene sequence: CDR1 LNHDA, CDR2 SQIVND (reference sequence). This CDR3 region has 13 residues. Trimming shortened V by 5 bases and J by 7 bases, and 14 bases separated the two germline ends. The CDR3, as DNA: TGTGCCAGTAGTCCCCAAGGAACCATTGGCTACACCTTC. This sequence encodes CASSPQGTIGYTF.

The V and J genes are TRBV6-4 and TRBJ1-5, with D perhaps matching TRBD1 (6 bases). The CDR3 covers 15 residues. Trimming removed 11 bases from V and 3 bases from J, with 20 bases in between. The germline V gene encodes CDR1 MRHNA and CDR2 SNTAGT. The CDR3 DNA reads TGTGCCCGCCGGGCACAGGGTTTTACCAATCAGCCCCAGCATTTT. This translates into CARRAQGFTNQPQHF.

The V call is TRBV5-5, the J call TRBJ1-4; D uncertain. V lost 7 bases and J 3 bases, leaving 19 bases between the germline ends. Germline CDR1 reads SGHKS; CDR2 reads YYEKEE (reference sequence). This CDR3 is built from 16 residues. The CDR3 DNA follows: TGTGCCAGCCTTGGGAGTCACCCGGCGGCTAATGAAAAACTGTTTTTT. Protein: CASLGSHPAANEKLFF.

The J gene is TRBJ2-7, the V gene TRBV5-1; D unresolved. The CDR3 contains 13 residues. V lost 0 bases to trimming and J lost 12 bases, with 16 bases between them. Germline assignment: CDR1 SGHRS and CDR2 YFSETQ. The CDR3: CASSLAGQSGRYF. The CDR3 region has the DNA TGCGCCAGCAGCTTGGCCGGGCAGTCGGGTCGGTACTTC.

The V gene is TRBV6-5, the J gene TRBJ2-1; either TRBD1 or TRBD2 may fit D (5 bases each). The CDR3 sequence is 14 residues long. The germline V gene has CDR1 MNHEY and CDR2 SVGAGI. The V and J ends lost 6 bases and 8 bases respectively, with 17 bases between them. CDR3 sequence (DNA): TGTGCCAGCAGATATCCGGGACCTCAGGATGAGCAGTTCTTC. Protein sequence: CASRYPGPQDEQFF.